The present entry profiles one T cell receptor beta chain with its context. The antigen remains unidentified. Measured with immunoSEQ multiplex PCR; TCRdb has only the in-frame clones, and not every one. The sample includes about 320,000 clones, around four fifths seen only once; the top ten take roughly 2%. The CDR3 spans 18 residues. J gave up 0 bases and V 1 base, and 10 bases lay outside the gene matches. From germline, CDR1 is SGHRS and CDR2 YFSETQ. Described treatment: roughly 18 received Ad26.COV2.S at low or high dose, single or two shots; 5 received placebo; per-sample allocation not given. Day 63 after the first injection of vaccine or placebo was the sampling time. Expressing Wuhan-strain SARS-CoV-2 spike, an Ad26 vector served as the vaccine. The data stem from a study of Ad26.COV2.S vaccination and SARS-CoV-2 variants. Findings of the study overall: Similar non-spike TCR breadth was observed in recipients of vaccine and of placebo. Substantial breadth was reportedly displayed by spike-specific CD8+ and CD4+ T cell responses after vaccination. Compared with placebo recipients, vaccine recipients had higher spike-specific TCR breadth.

This sample comprised peripheral blood, obtained in a trial of Ad26.COV2.S vaccine versus placebo. The origin of this receptor is a person between 18 and 59 years old who received the Ad26.COV2.S COVID-19 vaccine or a placebo. The genes are TRBV5-1 and TRBJ2-5; TRBD2 agrees at 9 bases. In DNA form, the CDR3 reads TGCGCCAGCAGCTTGTCTTTAGCGGGGGCCCCAGACCAAGAGACCCAGTACTTC. The encoded protein is CASSLSLAGAPDQETQYF.